This TCR beta chain was found in a study of blood T cell repertoires in COVID-19. Overall study: Samples came from the United States, Italy and Spain, spanning acute and convalescent COVID-19. PBMCs, B-cell-depleted T cells, or T cells provided the cDNA or gDNA that made up the material.

Per the study methods: How many nucleated cells were present was estimated from reference gene primer amplification. Profiling relied on immunoSEQ multiplex PCR, and the TCRdb table lists in-frame clones only, not all of them. The V and J calls and clone size were taken over from that table, and D and trimming were inferred from the DNA. The sample consists of 150,000 or so clones, approximately 80% of them appearing once. Only one count was recorded for this clone. Trimming removed 6 bases from V and 3 bases from J; junction bases left unmatched: 5. Germline assignment: CDR1 SGDLS and CDR2 YYNGEE. CDR3 length: 13 residues.

This sequence originates from an older woman with acute or convalescent COVID-19. V is TRBV9 and J is TRBJ1-1, with 7 bases aligning to TRBD1. Sequenced input: peripheral blood. CDR3 sequence reads: CASTRQGDTEAFF. The DNA for the CDR3 is TGTGCCAGCACCAGACAGGGTGACACTGAAGCTTTCTTT.